This T cell receptor (beta chain) was captured in a study of OX40 agonist ivuxolimab in advanced cancers. Study in general: Under the entry rules, prior anti-PD-1, anti-PD-L1 or anti-CTLA-4 therapy was allowed, and approximately 36% had some. Partial responses were observed in three patients, of whom one had hepatocellular carcinoma and two had cutaneous melanoma. Findings of the study overall: With doses of 0.1 to 3.0 mg/kg, CD4+ and CD8+ blood T cells had undergone clonal expansion by week 6. CD8+ T cells averaged more expanded clones than CD4+.

Trimming removed 6 bases from V and 7 bases from J, with 4 bases in between. This CDR3 contains 11 residues. Per germline, CDR1 MNHEY and CDR2 SVGAGI. Comment on this clone: Its antigen is not known.

Some clones are missing from TCRdb's copy, which holds only in-frame ones; the method was immunoSEQ multiplex PCR. Among around 30,000 clones, 75% to 85% were seen once, and the ten largest hold roughly a fifth. The material sequenced was CD4+ or CD8+ T cells sorted from blood, taken in a trial of the OX40 agonist ivuxolimab. This sequence was found in an adult with an advanced solid tumor such as melanoma, head and neck, liver or kidney cancer. This chain links TRBV6-5 with TRBJ1-6; no definite D call. The CDR3 region is CASRENSPLHF. The CDR3, as DNA: TGTGCCAGCAGAGAGAATTCACCCCTCCACTTT.